This T cell receptor beta chain was identified during a study of PD-1 blockade in classical Hodgkin lymphoma. Every patient was affected by relapse after autologous stem cell transplantation, while exposure to brentuximab vedotin was not uniform. The data were produced by immunoSEQ multiplex PCR, yet TCRdb's version contains in-frame clones alone and is incomplete. The data contain roughly 40,000 clones, more than 75% of them singletons. Germline V gene sequence: CDR1 SNHLY, CDR2 FYNNEI. The CDR3 runs to 15 residues. V gave up 8 bases and J gave up 2 bases, with 13 bases separating them. The clonotype comes from a human donor with classical Hodgkin lymphoma. The chain couples TRBV2 to TRBJ2-6; D gene unclear. Sequencing was performed on peripheral blood mononuclear cells (PBMCs), taken at baseline. CDR3 sequence: CASSIRWPGANVLTF. CDR3 bases: TGTGCCAGCTCCATTAGGTGGCCTGGGGCCAACGTCCTGACTTTC.